Presented here are 19 T cell receptor beta chains from one specimen sequenced in a study of CD8 T cells in Susac syndrome. Reverse transcription of about 0.45 to 1 ug RNA was performed with random hexamers. TCRdb called the immunoSEQ multiplex PCR reads again in MiXCR, with one record for every CDR3 protein. Of under 200,000 distinct CDR3 sequences in the sample, roughly 94% were seen once. The sequenced sample was CD4+ T cells from PBMCs. Source of these receptors: a human donor in good health.

The J gene is TRBJ1-1, the V gene TRBV20-1; D unresolved. Germline CDR1 is DFQATT and CDR2 is SNEGSKA (reference sequence). This CDR3 spans 10 amino acids. The CDR3 loop reads CRPGNTEAFF. The CDR3, as DNA: TGCAGGCCTGGGAACACTGAAGCTTTCTTT.

The chain carries TRBV4-3 and TRBJ1-4, with a possible D match to TRBD1 (6 bases). The CDR3 contains 14 residues. Germline values: CDR1 LGHNA, CDR2 YSLEER. V lost 4 bases and J 4 bases, leaving 10 bases between the germline ends. The CDR3 bases are TGCGCCAGCAGCCTCTCCAGGGGTAATGAAAAACTGTTTTTT. It codes for CASSLSRGNEKLFF.

V usage is TRBV3-1 and J usage is TRBJ1-3; D is unclear. Germline CDR1 LGHDT, CDR2 YNNKEL (reference sequence). The CDR3 totals 15 residues. The germline V and J ends were trimmed by 0 bases and 2 bases, with 8 bases remaining between them. The CDR3 bases are TGTGCCAGCAGCCAAGACTGGAGCCCTGGAAACACCATATATTTT. Amino acids: CASSQDWSPGNTIYF.

The table lists this clonotype with a few counts. V usage is TRBV15 and J usage is TRBJ2-5; either TRBD1 or TRBD2 may fit D (5 bases each). The germline V and J ends were trimmed by 1 base and 1 base, with 7 bases remaining between them. The CDR3 consists of 14 residues. Germline V CDR1 and CDR2: LNHNV, YYDKDF (reference sequence). The CDR3, as DNA: TGTGCCACCAGCAGAGGGGGGATCCAAGAGACCCAGTACTTC. Translating gives CATSRGGIQETQYF.

The gene calls are TRBV20-1 and TRBJ2-7; D not certain. This CDR3 is 13 amino acids long. Germline lookup yields CDR1 DFQATT and CDR2 SNEGSKA (reference sequence). V lost 5 bases, J lost 0 bases, and 11 bases lay in between. In nucleotides, the CDR3 is TGCAGTGCTGAGGAGTCCCGCTCCTACGAGCAGTACTTC. Protein: CSAEESRSYEQYF.

The chain joins TRBV6-5 to TRBJ1-2; D ambiguous. In germline, CDR1 is MNHEY, CDR2 SVGAGI. Trimming pared 0 bases from V and 4 bases from J, leaving 6 bases between. The CDR3 runs 13 residues. This CDR3 is CASSYSGVYGYTF. The CDR3 DNA is TGTGCCAGCAGTTACTCGGGTGTCTATGGCTACACCTTC.

The chain has TRBV14 and TRBJ2-3; D unclear. The CDR3 spans 14 residues. CDR1 and CDR2 from the germline V gene are SGHDN and FVKESK. V lost 0 bases, J lost 7 bases, and 11 bases lay in between. CDR3 coding DNA: TGTGCCAGCAGCCAAGATGGGTCCCACTATACGCAGTATTTT. It yields the protein CASSQDGSHYTQYF.

V is TRBV7-3 and J is TRBJ2-5; TRBD1 aligns across 9 bases. V trimming: 4 bases; J trimming: 4 bases; junction bases outside the gene matches: 7. This CDR3 is built from 15 residues. The germline gives CDR1 SGHTA, CDR2 FQGTGA. CDR3 amino acids: CASSSGTGWSETQYF. DNA of the CDR3: TGTGCCAGCAGCTCTGGGACAGGGTGGTCAGAGACCCAGTACTTC.

V is TRBV30 and J is TRBJ1-1, with D possibly TRBD1 on 5 matching bases. The V and J ends lost 2 bases and 1 base respectively, with 8 bases between them. The CDR3 consists of 13 residues. In germline, CDR1 is GTSNPN, CDR2 SVGIG (reference sequence). The CDR3, as DNA: TGTGCCTGGAGTATGGGACGGAACACTGAAGCTTTCTTT. This codes for CAWSMGRNTEAFF.

The chain couples TRBV7-2 to TRBJ1-1; 8 nucleotides line up with TRBD1. In germline, CDR1 is SGHTA, CDR2 FQGNSA. The V and J ends lost 10 bases and 4 bases, in that order; junction bases with no gene match: 8. The CDR3 length is 13 residues. The CDR3 DNA sequence: TGTGCCACGGACAGGGTAGGAAGCACTGAAGCTTTCTTT. Amino acids: CATDRVGSTEAFF.

This sequence joins TRBV7-2 and TRBJ2-6; D uncertain. The germline V gene has CDR1 SGHTA and CDR2 FQGNSA. There are 15 residues in the CDR3. V shed 6 bases and J shed 0 bases, with 9 bases lying between them. The CDR3 region is CASRNSPSGANVLTF. CDR3 DNA: TGTGCCAGCAGAAACAGCCCCTCTGGGGCCAACGTCCTGACTTTC.

The chain links TRBV7-2 to TRBJ2-3, with 14 bases identical to TRBD2. Germline V gene lookup returns CDR1 SGHTA and CDR2 FQGNSA. J gave up 14 bases and V 5 bases, and 12 bases lay outside the gene matches. This CDR3 region has 15 residues. CDR3 loop: CASSVGTSGSDRRYF. For the CDR3, the DNA is TGTGCCAGCAGCGTAGGGACTAGCGGGAGTGATAGGAGGTATTTT.

This rearrangement joins TRBV29-1 to TRBJ2-3; D gene uncertain. The CDR3 covers 13 residues. Trimming pared 3 bases from V and 2 bases from J, leaving 9 bases between. Germline V lookup: CDR1 SQVTM, CDR2 ANQGSEA. CDR3 in DNA: TGCAGCGTTGACGGCGCGGTCACAGATACGCAGTATTTT. Amino acid sequence: CSVDGAVTDTQYF.

Only a few counts were recorded for this clonotype. The rearrangement joins TRBV3-1 to TRBJ1-2, with D possibly matching TRBD1 (5 bases). Germline lookup yields CDR1 LGHDT and CDR2 YNNKEL (reference sequence). Trimming shortened V by 1 base and J by 3 bases, and 9 bases separated the two germline ends. The CDR3 covers 14 residues. The CDR3 nucleotides read TGTGCCAGCAGCCAAGCTGGGGCGGACTATGGCTACACCTTC. Amino acids: CASSQAGADYGYTF.

The chain combines TRBV20-1 with TRBJ1-1; TRBD1 matches 7 bases. This CDR3 is 14 amino acids long. V dropped 3 bases and J dropped 5; count of bases not matched to a gene: 9. CDR1 DFQATT and CDR2 SNEGSKA come from the germline V gene (reference sequence). The CDR3 DNA reads TGCAGTGCTAGCCCCTCAGACAGGGATACTGAAGCTTTCTTT. This encodes CSASPSDRDTEAFF.

The chain has TRBV28 and TRBJ2-7; the D is unclear. V gave up 4 bases and J gave up 2 bases, with 12 bases separating them. CDR3 length: 14 residues. Germline V CDR1 and CDR2: MDHEN, SYDVKM. The CDR3: CASSYTSTTYEQYV. CDR3 coding DNA: TGTGCCAGCAGTTACACTTCGACAACCTACGAGCAGTACGTC.

V and J are TRBV27 and TRBJ1-1, with unresolved D. Trimming removed 0 bases at V and 0 bases at J, with 5 bases between. The CDR3 runs to 14 residues. Per the germline V gene, CDR1 is MNHEY and CDR2 is SMNVEV (reference sequence). The CDR3 sequence is CASSLSWLNTEAFF. CDR3 sequence (DNA): TGTGCCAGCAGTTTATCGTGGTTGAACACTGAAGCTTTCTTT.

This clonotype turned up a few times. V and J are TRBV11-2 and TRBJ2-2; D is unresolved. The V end lost 8 bases, the J end lost 5 bases, and 6 bases lay between the germline ends. The CDR3 extends over 11 amino acids. The germline V gene has CDR1 SGHAT and CDR2 FQNNGV. CDR3 in DNA: TGTGCCAGCCTCCTGACCGGGGAGCTGTTTTTT. This translates into CASLLTGELFF.

This chain connects TRBV30 to TRBJ1-5; the D gene is possibly TRBD1 (6 bases). The germline gives CDR1 GTSNPN, CDR2 SVGIG (reference sequence). V lost 3 bases and J 4 bases, leaving 10 bases between the germline ends. CDR3 size: 13 residues. CDR3 DNA: TGTGCCTGGAGGGACAGTAGGAATCAGCCCCAGCATTTT. Translating it yields CAWRDSRNQPQHF. Complete variable domain (other parts from reference TRBV30 and TRBJ1-5): SQTIHQWPATLVQPVGSPLSLECTVEGTSNPNLYWYRQAAGRGLQLLFYSVGIGQISSEVPQNLSASRPQDRQFILSSKKLLLSDSGFYLCAWRDSRNQPQHFGDGTRLSIL.